This T cell receptor beta chain was captured by sequencing in a study of shared clonotypes between healthy human individuals (dated by TCRdb to the early 2020s). A note on the overall study: The cohort included three men and a couple of women between 18 and 49 years of age. For each donor, CD4 naive and CD4 memory were each run on three plates, CD8 naive on two plates, and CD8 memory on one plate. To estimate repertoire size and how much clonotype sharing occurs between individuals, the study deeply sequenced the blood TCR repertoires of a handful of healthy adults. Libraries were prepared and TCR repertoires were sequenced by different laboratories using diverse techniques, in order to increase sequencing depth and limit assay-specific biases. Leukapheresis yielded between about 0.94 and 8.9 billion PBMCs per donor.

Healthy HIV-negative adults with no recently reported acute infections or vaccinations were included as donors. Only Caucasian adults living in Nashville, Tennessee, USA were represented among the donors. CD4+ T cells were enriched by magnetic negative selection, after which naive cells were positively selected on CD45RA and the negative fraction was taken as the memory subset. After blood collection by leukapheresis, PBMCs were isolated using Ficoll-Histopaque density gradient centrifugation and then cryopreserved in the vapor phase of liquid nitrogen. Purity and quantity of every magnetically sorted T cell population were checked by analytical flow cytometry. Each sorted fraction had its genomic DNA isolated and then quantified by UV absorbance on a Nanodrop 2000c. As regards this clone: The antigen this receptor binds is unknown. No much larger clone exists at a distance of one base, and base qualities are not known. Other DNA sequences of this sample code for an identical CDR3.

Trimming takes 0 bases off V and 4 bases off J; junction bases not matched to a gene: 4. The CDR3 sequence holds 15 residues, the cysteine and phenylalanine included. CDR3 DNA only is kept here, 45 bases in frame from base 1. From a lookup of the germline V gene, CDR1 and CDR2 are KGHSH and LQKENI. Broader findings and caveats from the paper: Even with the large sequencing depth, rarefaction of the sorted-subset datasets indicated that sequencing was incomplete. Because the study included a small number of donors, the genetic and exposure-history diversity represented was limited. When a handful of donors were compared, the shared fraction of clonotypes was around 5% for naive CD4, 3.5% to 4% for naive CD8, 2.3% for memory CD4, and 0.4% for memory CD8. Based on pairwise subsampling, the degree of clonotype sharing among donors was expected to be affected by sequencing depth. Sampling was limited to blood, and TCR repertoires in tissue likely differ from TCR repertoires in blood. Estimated clonotype richness was generally larger for naive than for memory subsets. Clonotypes shared by all four sorted-subset donors showed higher generation probabilities than non-shared clonotypes.

TCR CDR3 regions were amplified from genomic DNA by multiplex PCR using the deep immunoSEQ assay. Extracted genomic DNA from each cell subset was spread evenly across all wells of several immunoSEQ 96-well plates, with each plate serving as a replicate. For sorted subsets, around 0.2 ug of genomic DNA, equivalent to 30,000 or so T cell genomes, went into each replicate PCR. The purified libraries were quantified using a Qubit 3.0 fluorometer, sized with a Bioanalyzer 2100, and then quantified again using the KAPA Library Quantification kit. Each immunoSEQ 96-well plate was sequenced on its own single-read 150-cycle Illumina NextSeq 550 flow cell. The original pipeline was this. Because only junctional sequences without quality scores were contained in the immunoSEQ output, filtering matching that applied to full-length reads could not be performed. Sequences were annotated with PyIR, a Python wrapper for IgBLAST v1.9, using IMGT germline references to assign V/J genes and CDR3. Reads were filtered out if the reads had weak V/J assignments (E-value above 1e-6), no CDR3, stop codons, out-of-frame junctions, or ambiguous translated residues. V3J clonotypes were defined as sequences sharing the same inferred V gene, J gene, and CDR3 amino acid sequence. To compute the percentage overlap between repertoires, the number of shared unique clonotypes was divided by the size of the smaller repertoire. Richness of each repertoire was evaluated using RTK rarefaction, the Chao1 estimator, and Recon v2.1 estimates of unobserved clonotypes. OLGA was used to compute generation probabilities for all TCRbeta clonotypes that the gDNA method yielded from a few donors. TCRdb carries this immuneACCESS record with in-frame sequences only. Its versions omit some clonotypes, under half of them owing to an unresolved V gene in the studies checked, with the rest unexplained. V and J calls and clone size are as listed in that table; D and trimming were resolved from the DNA. The sample records some 2 million clones, roughly 96% of which are singletons. The ten largest clones represent more than 0.1% of the sample.

What was sequenced was naive CD4+ T cells sorted from blood. The label giving this sample's cell subset or site can be read as: CD45RA+ positively selected. The origin of this receptor is a man aged 18 to 29 in good health. The V and J genes are TRBV18 and TRBJ1-2, and 8 junction bases match TRBD1. The encoded CDR3 is CASSPPGQGSYGYTF. In nucleotides, the sequence is TGTGCCAGCTCACCACCCGGACAGGGAAGCTATGGCTACACCTTC.